These T cell receptor beta chains were read from a single sample in a study of blood T cell repertoires in COVID-19. TCRdb's copy holds only in-frame clones and misses some; the assay was immunoSEQ multiplex PCR. The sample yields roughly 200,000 clones, 80% to 90% seen once. Sequencing input: peripheral blood. The receptors derive from a man in his sixties with acute or convalescent COVID-19. Both conserved end residues are part of each CDR3. D genes are given only for firm matches. Size tells how often a clone was seen (once, few, many) or the class of an expanded clone, and some rows leave it out.

-	TRBV5-1	TRBJ2-7	TRBD1	TGCGCCAGCAGCTTTGGAAGGGACAGGGTAGACGAGCAGTACTTC	CASSFGRDRVDEQYF
few	TRBV3-1/TRBV3-2	TRBJ1-6	TRBD1	TGTGCCAGCAGACGACAGGGGGGAAATTCACCCCTCCACTTT	CASRRQGGNSPLHF
-	TRBV5-1	TRBJ2-7	TRBD1	TGCGCCAGCAGCGCAACCGGGACAGGGAGGAAGGTTTCCTACGAGCAGTACTTC	CASSATGTGRKVSYEQYF
-	TRBV30	TRBJ2-1	-	TGTGCCCGGACGGGGAGCTCCTACAATGAGCAGTTCTTC	CARTGSSYNEQFF
-	TRBV5-1	TRBJ2-7	TRBD1	TGCGCCAGCAGCGGGGGGACAGGGGTCCACGAGCAGTACTTC	CASSGGTGVHEQYF
-	TRBV5-1	TRBJ1-5	-	TGCGCCAGCAGCTTGGAGATTGGAGGGAATCAGCCCCAGCATTTT	CASSLEIGGNQPQHF
-	TRBV27	TRBJ2-7	TRBD2	TGTGCCAGCAGTTTTACCCTAGCGGCATCCTACGAGCAGTACTTC	CASSFTLAASYEQYF
-	TRBV28	TRBJ2-1	-	TGTGCCAGCCGTGAGTCAGGGGACAATGAGCAGTTCTTC	CASRESGDNEQFF
-	TRBV28	TRBJ1-1	-	TGTGCCAGCAGTTTAAGCGCGCACACTGAAGCTTTCTTT	CASSLSAHTEAFF
-	TRBV11-3	TRBJ1-1	TRBD1	TGTGCCAGCAGCTTAGTCGGGGACAGCGGGGGGACTAACACTGAAGCTTTCTTT	CASSLVGDSGGTNTEAFF
-	TRBV14	TRBJ2-3	-	TGTGCCAGCAGCCCCACCATCAGGAGCACAGATACGCAGTATTTT	CASSPTIRSTDTQYF
-	TRBV5-4	TRBJ1-4	TRBD1	TGTGCCAGCAGCACTAGGACAGGGTCTAATACTGAAAAACTGTTTTTT	CASSTRTGSNTEKLFF
-	TRBV7-3	TRBJ2-1	-	TGTGCCAGCAGCCCCGATCGGGAGACCTACAATGAGCAGTTCTTC	CASSPDRETYNEQFF
-	TRBV3-1/TRBV3-2	TRBJ1-1	TRBD1	TGTGCCAGCAGCCAAGGAACAGGGGCTGGCACTGAAGCTTTCTTT	CASSQGTGAGTEAFF
-	TRBV6-1	TRBJ2-2	TRBD2	TGTGCCAGCACTGATAAAGTAGCGGGGAACACCGGGGAGCTGTTTTTT	CASTDKVAGNTGELFF
once	TRBV20-1	TRBJ2-7	TRBD2	TGCAGTGCTAGTCCCAGCGGGATTAACTCCTACGAGCAGTACTTC	CSASPSGINSYEQYF
-	TRBV4-1	TRBJ2-1	-	TGCGCCAGCAGCCAAGCCCGGGACTCTCTGAACAATGAGCAGTTCTTC	CASSQARDSLNNEQFF
once	TRBV30	TRBJ1-6	-	TGTGCCTGGAGTGTAACCCGTACGAGCTCCTATAATTCACCCCTCCACTTT	CAWSVTRTSSYNSPLHF
-	TRBV5-1	TRBJ1-1	TRBD1	TGCGCCAGCAGCCCAACCCCGGGACAGGGACAGGCAGCTTTCTTT	CASSPTPGQGQAAFF
-	TRBV28	TRBJ2-2	-	TGTGCCAGCTACCTCGGACAGTACACCGGGGAGCTGTTTTTT	CASYLGQYTGELFF
-	TRBV4-1	TRBJ2-2	TRBD2	TGCGCCAGCAGCCAAGATTTAGCGGGAGGGCCAGGTACCGGGGAGCTGTTTTTT	CASSQDLAGGPGTGELFF
-	TRBV27	TRBJ2-5	-	TGTGCCAGCAGTTTGGTGGGAGCGCAAGAGACCCAGTACTTC	CASSLVGAQETQYF
-	TRBV27	TRBJ2-5	TRBD2	TGTGCCAGCAGTTTAAAGGGGTGGGGACTAGCGGGAGAATGGGGAGAGACCCAGTACTTC	CASSLKGWGLAGEWGETQYF
-	TRBV18	TRBJ2-6	TRBD1	TGTGCCAGCTCAACAGGGGTTTCTGGGGCCAACGTCCTGACTTTC	CASSTGVSGANVLTF
-	TRBV28	TRBJ2-7	-	TGTGCCAGCGGGCACAGCCCCTACGAGCAGTACTTC	CASGHSPYEQYF
-	TRBV21-1	TRBJ2-7	-	TGTGCCAGCAGCCATCCGACTAGCGGCTACGAGCAGTACTTC	CASSHPTSGYEQYF
-	TRBV7-2	TRBJ2-2	-	TGTGCCAGCATTCTCCTCAACGGAGGCACCGGGGAGCTGTTTTTT	CASILLNGGTGELFF
-	TRBV28	TRBJ2-1	TRBD2	TGTGCCAGCAGTAACCCTCGAGCGGGAGGGCAGAATGAGCAGTTCTTC	CASSNPRAGGQNEQFF
-	TRBV15	TRBJ2-1	-	TGTGCCACCAGCAGAGAGGGGGGGCGCATGCATGAGCAGTTCTTC	CATSREGGRMHEQFF
-	TRBV6-5	TRBJ1-1	-	TGTGCCAGCAGTTACAGAGGAGGCACTGAAGCTTTCTTT	CASSYRGGTEAFF
-	TRBV28	TRBJ2-7	TRBD1	TGTGCCAGCGCCGGGACAGGGACTTACGAGCAGTACTTC	CASAGTGTYEQYF
-	TRBV28	TRBJ2-5	TRBD1	TGTGCCAGCAGTGCCCGGGACAGGAGATATGGGACCCAGTACTTC	CASSARDRRYGTQYF
-	TRBV2	TRBJ2-2	-	TGTGCCAGCAGTGAGCGTCTCTCAAAACCCACCGGGGAGCTGTTTTTT	CASSERLSKPTGELFF
-	TRBV7-3	TRBJ2-1	-	TGTGCCAGCAGCTCCCCGGACTTTTGGGGCAATGAGCAGTTCTTC	CASSSPDFWGNEQFF
-	TRBV25-1	TRBJ1-2	-	TGTGCCAGCAGTGAACACGGAGCTGGCTACACCTTC	CASSEHGAGYTF
-	TRBV4-2	TRBJ2-7	TRBD1	TGTGCCAGCAGCCAAGGCTTAACCGGGACAGGGACCTACGAGCAGTACTTC	CASSQGLTGTGTYEQYF
-	TRBV28	TRBJ1-5	-	TGTGCCAGCAGTTTAGCCCACATCAATCAGCCCCAGCATTTT	CASSLAHINQPQHF
-	TRBV7-3	TRBJ2-2	TRBD1	TGTGCCAGCAGCCCGGGCTCTTCGACAGGGGGGACCGGGGAGCTGTTTTTT	CASSPGSSTGGTGELFF
-	TRBV3-1/TRBV3-2	TRBJ2-7	TRBD1	TGTGCCAGCAGCCAAATGGCAGGGGGCCCTCGCTACGAGCAGTACTTC	CASSQMAGGPRYEQYF
once	TRBV2	TRBJ2-7	-	TGTGCCAGCAGCCTAAATCAGGGGTACGAGCAGTACTTC	CASSLNQGYEQYF